This paragraph reports one T cell receptor beta chain. As yet, its antigen is unknown. TCRdb keeps only in-frame clones here, not all; method: immunoSEQ multiplex PCR. The sample lists around 80,000 clones, around 81% occurring once. Trimming removed 4 bases from V and 3 bases from J, with 15 bases in between. The germline V gene has CDR1 SGHDN and CDR2 FVKESK. The CDR3 contains 15 residues. The sample originates from a study of T cells in localized non-small cell lung cancer. Points from the study as a whole: Sequencing was restricted to one tumor region; therefore, heterogeneity remains possible.

The chain links TRBV14 to TRBJ1-1; D uncertain. This TCR was sampled from a man aged 40 to 70 with stage II squamous cell lung carcinoma. The source was PBMCs, collected before any cancer treatment. This chain's CDR3 is CASSPSRVKHTEAFF. The CDR3 bases are TGTGCCAGCAGCCCCTCAAGGGTGAAGCACACTGAAGCTTTCTTT.